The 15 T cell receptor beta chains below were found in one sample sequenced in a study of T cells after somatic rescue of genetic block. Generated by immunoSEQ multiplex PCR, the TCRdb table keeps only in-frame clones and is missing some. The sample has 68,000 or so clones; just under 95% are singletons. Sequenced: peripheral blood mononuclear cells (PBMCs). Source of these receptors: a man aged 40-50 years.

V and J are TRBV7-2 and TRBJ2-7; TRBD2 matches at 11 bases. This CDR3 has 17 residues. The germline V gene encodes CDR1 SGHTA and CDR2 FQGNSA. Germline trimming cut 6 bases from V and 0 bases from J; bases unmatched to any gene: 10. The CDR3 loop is CASSLMTSGEDSYEQYF. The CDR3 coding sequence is TGTGCCAGCAGTCTGATGACTAGCGGGGAGGACTCCTACGAGCAGTACTTC.

In nucleotides, the CDR3 is TGTGCCAGCAGTTACTCGGACAGGGGGCTCTACGAGCAGTACTTC. Protein product: CASSYSDRGLYEQYF. The rearrangement joins TRBV6-6 to TRBJ2-7; TRBD1 matches at 11 bases. The V and J ends lost 0 bases and 3 bases, in that order; junction bases with no gene match: 1. The germline gives CDR1 MNHNY, CDR2 SVGAGI (reference sequence). The CDR3 totals 15 residues.

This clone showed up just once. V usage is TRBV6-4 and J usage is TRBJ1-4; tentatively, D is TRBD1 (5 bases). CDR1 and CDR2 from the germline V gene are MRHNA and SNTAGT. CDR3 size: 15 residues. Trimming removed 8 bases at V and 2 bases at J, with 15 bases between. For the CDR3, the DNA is TGTGCCAGCGTTGAGGGGATAAAGACTAATGAAAAACTGTTTTTT. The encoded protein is CASVEGIKTNEKLFF.

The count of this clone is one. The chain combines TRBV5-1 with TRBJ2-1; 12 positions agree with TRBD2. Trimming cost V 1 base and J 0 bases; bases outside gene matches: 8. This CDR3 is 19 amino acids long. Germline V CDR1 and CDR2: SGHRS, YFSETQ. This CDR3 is CASSLRGLAGDFSYNEQFF. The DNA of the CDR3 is TGCGCCAGCAGCTTGCGGGGACTAGCGGGCGACTTCTCCTACAATGAGCAGTTCTTC.

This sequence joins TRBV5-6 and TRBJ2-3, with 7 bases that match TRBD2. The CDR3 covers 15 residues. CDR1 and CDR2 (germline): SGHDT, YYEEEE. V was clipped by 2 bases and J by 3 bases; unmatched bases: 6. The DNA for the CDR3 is TGTGCCAGCAGCTTCGGCGGGGGAGGGACAGATACGCAGTATTTT. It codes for CASSFGGGGTDTQYF. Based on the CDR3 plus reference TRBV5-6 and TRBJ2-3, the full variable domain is DAGVTQSPTHLIKTRGQQVTLRCSPKSGHDTVSWYQQALGQGPQFIFQYYEEEERQRGNFPDRFSGHQFPNYSSELNVNALLLGDSALYLCASSFGGGGTDTQYFGPGTRLTVL.

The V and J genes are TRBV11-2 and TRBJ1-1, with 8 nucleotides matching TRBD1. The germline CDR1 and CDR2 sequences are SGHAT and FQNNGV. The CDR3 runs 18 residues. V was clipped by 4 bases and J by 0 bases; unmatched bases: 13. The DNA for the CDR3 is TGTGCCAGCAGCTCGGAATACCAGACAGGGGCCATGAACACTGAAGCTTTCTTT. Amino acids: CASSSEYQTGAMNTEAFF. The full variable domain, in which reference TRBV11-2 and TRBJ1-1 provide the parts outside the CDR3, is EAGVAQSPRYKIIEKRQSVAFWCNPISGHATLYWYQQILGQGPKLLIQFQNNGVVDDSQLPKDRFSAERLKGVDSTLKIQPAKLEDSAVYLCASSSEYQTGAMNTEAFFGQGTRLTVV.

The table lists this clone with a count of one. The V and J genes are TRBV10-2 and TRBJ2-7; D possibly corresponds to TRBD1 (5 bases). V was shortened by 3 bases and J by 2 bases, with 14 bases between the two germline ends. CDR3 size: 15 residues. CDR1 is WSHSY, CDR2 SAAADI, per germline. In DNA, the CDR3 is TGCGCCAGCAGTGACCCCGGCAGGGTACCCTACGAGCAGTACTTC. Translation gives CASSDPGRVPYEQYF.

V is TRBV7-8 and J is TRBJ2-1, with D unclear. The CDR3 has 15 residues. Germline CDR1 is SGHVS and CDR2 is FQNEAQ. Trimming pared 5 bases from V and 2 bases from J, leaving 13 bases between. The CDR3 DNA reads TGTGCCAGCAGCCCGCGGAGACTGCCCTACAATGAGCAGTTCTTC. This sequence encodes CASSPRRLPYNEQFF.

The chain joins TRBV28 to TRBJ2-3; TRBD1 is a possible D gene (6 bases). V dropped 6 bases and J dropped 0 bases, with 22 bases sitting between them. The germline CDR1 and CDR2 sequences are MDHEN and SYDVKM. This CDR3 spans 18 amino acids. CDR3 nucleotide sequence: TGTGCCAGCAGCCCGAACGTTTGGGGGCCCTCGAGCACAGATACGCAGTATTTT. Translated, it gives CASSPNVWGPSSTDTQYF.

In nucleotides, the CDR3 is TGTGCCAGTAGCTCCGGGACTAGGTCCTACGAGCAGTACTTC. It yields the protein CASSSGTRSYEQYF. The chain uses TRBV19 and TRBJ2-7; 8 bases fit TRBD2. Germline values: CDR1 LNHDA, CDR2 SQIVND (reference sequence). The V segment lost 6 bases and the J segment 1 base; nucleotides outside the gene matches: 5. This CDR3 is built from 14 residues.

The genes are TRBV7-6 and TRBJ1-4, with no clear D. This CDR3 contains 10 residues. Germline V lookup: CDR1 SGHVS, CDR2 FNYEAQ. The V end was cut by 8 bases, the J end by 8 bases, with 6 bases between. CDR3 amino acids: CASGREKLFF. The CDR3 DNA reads TGTGCCAGCGGGCGGGAAAAACTGTTTTTT.

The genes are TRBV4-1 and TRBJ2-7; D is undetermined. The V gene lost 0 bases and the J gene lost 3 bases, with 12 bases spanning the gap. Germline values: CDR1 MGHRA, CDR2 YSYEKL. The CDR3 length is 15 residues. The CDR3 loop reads CASSQDYPVYYEQYF. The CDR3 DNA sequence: TGCGCCAGCAGCCAAGATTATCCGGTTTACTACGAGCAGTACTTC.

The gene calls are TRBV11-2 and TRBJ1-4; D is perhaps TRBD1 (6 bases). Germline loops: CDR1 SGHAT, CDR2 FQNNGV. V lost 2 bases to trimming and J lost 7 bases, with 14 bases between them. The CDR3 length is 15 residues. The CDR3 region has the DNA TGTGCCAGCAGCTTAACCCTCCAGGGGTCTGAAAAACTGTTTTTT. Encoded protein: CASSLTLQGSEKLFF.

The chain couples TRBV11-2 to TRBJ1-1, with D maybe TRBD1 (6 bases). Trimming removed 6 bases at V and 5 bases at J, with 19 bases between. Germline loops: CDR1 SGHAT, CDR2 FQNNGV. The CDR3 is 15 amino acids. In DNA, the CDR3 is TGTGCCAGCAGAACCCTTAGGGGGGGCGAAACTGAAGCTTTCTTT. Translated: CASRTLRGGETEAFF.

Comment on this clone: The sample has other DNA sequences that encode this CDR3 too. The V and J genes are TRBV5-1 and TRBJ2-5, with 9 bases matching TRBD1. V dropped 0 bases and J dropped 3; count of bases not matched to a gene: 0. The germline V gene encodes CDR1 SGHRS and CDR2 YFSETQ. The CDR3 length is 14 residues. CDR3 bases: TGCGCCAGCAGCTTGGGGACAGGGGAAGAGACCCAGTACTTC. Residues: CASSLGTGEETQYF.